The entry below describes one T cell receptor (beta chain). Its antigen is undetermined. Indicated treatment: some 20 received Ad26.COV2.S at low or high dose, single or two shots; about 5 received placebo; per-sample allocation not given. Samples were taken on day 63 after the first vaccine or placebo injection. An Ad26 vector expressing Wuhan-strain SARS-CoV-2 spike served as the vaccine. Clones were sequenced by immunoSEQ multiplex PCR, and TCRdb holds only the in-frame ones, with some missing. Seen here are hundreds of thousands of clones, roughly nine tenths observed once, and the top ten hold around 2.6%. The sample belongs to a study of Ad26.COV2.S vaccination and SARS-CoV-2 variants. Turning to the study itself: In the study, Ad26.COV2.S was injected intramuscularly once, or twice 56 days apart.

Findings and limits, study-wide: TCR breadth and depth analyses may have underestimated total T cell responses. Vaccinees and placebo recipients showed similar non-spike TCR breadth.

The clonotype originates from a person between 18 and 60 years old who received the Ad26.COV2.S COVID-19 vaccine or a placebo. Sequencing was performed on peripheral blood, taken in a trial of Ad26.COV2.S vaccine versus placebo.

CDR3 residues: CASSGDLDSEAFF. The CDR3 nucleotides are TGTGCCAGTAGTGGGGACCTTGACTCTGAAGCTTTCTTT. The chain is built from TRBV19 and TRBJ1-1, with D possibly TRBD1 on 5 matching bases. CDR1 and CDR2 (germline): LNHDA, SQIVND (reference sequence). Trimming stripped 5 bases from V and 6 bases from J, with 13 bases between. The CDR3 has 13 residues.